These 25 T cell receptor beta chains share one sample of origin, sequenced in a study of shared clonotypes between healthy human individuals. TCRdb keeps only in-frame clones here, not all; method: immunoSEQ multiplex PCR. The sample gives 450,000 to 600,000 clones, 79% of which show up once; approximately 13% is in the top ten. Sequenced material: PBMCs. The receptors stem from a woman aged 40 to 49 in good health. Some clones in this sample may be carry-over from other donors' samples.

In the case of this clone: The same CDR3 can be traced to other DNA sequences in this sample. The chain has TRBV28 and TRBJ2-1; D possibly matches TRBD1 or TRBD2 (5 bases each). The CDR3 runs to 12 residues. CDR1 is MDHEN, CDR2 SYDVKM, per germline. Trimming left V 4 bases short and J 10 bases short, with 11 bases between. CDR3 in DNA: TGTGCCAGCAGTTCGGGACGCAACGAGCAGTTCTTC. Translated, it gives CASSSGRNEQFF.

The chain recombines TRBV29-1 with TRBJ2-3; weak D call: TRBD2 (7 bases). Germline V gene data show CDR1 as SQVTM and CDR2 as ANQGSEA. The V end lost 5 bases, the J end lost 0 bases, and 9 bases lay between the germline ends. The CDR3 is 13 amino acids. The CDR3 is CSVRGASTDTQYF. The DNA of the CDR3 is TGCAGCGTTCGGGGGGCTAGCACAGATACGCAGTATTTT.

This chain uses TRBV9 with TRBJ2-5; 10 bases agree with TRBD1. Germline CDR1 SGDLS, CDR2 YYNGEE. V lost 3 bases, J lost 5 bases, and 10 bases stayed unmatched. The CDR3 sequence is 16 residues long. CDR3 region: CASSEISGTGVETQYF. Written as DNA, the CDR3 is TGTGCCAGCAGCGAAATCTCCGGGACAGGGGTCGAGACCCAGTACTTC.

This clone was seen a handful of times. The J gene is TRBJ1-1, the V gene TRBV19, with unresolved D. CDR3 length: 15 residues. The V and J ends lost 5 bases and 7 bases respectively, with 20 bases between them. Germline CDR1 is LNHDA and CDR2 is SQIVND (reference sequence). The CDR3 DNA reads TGTGCCAGTAGTGTATCAATCTTGAGCGCTATTGAAGCTTTCTTT. It is translated as CASSVSILSAIEAFF.

The chain has TRBV18 and TRBJ1-3; a possible D gene is TRBD1 (6 bases). V lost 2 bases and J lost 3, with 11 bases in between. Germline CDR1 is KGHSH and CDR2 is LQKENI. The CDR3 totals 15 residues. CDR3 coding DNA: TGTGCCAGCTCACCATCAGGGGTTAATGGAAACACCATATATTTT. Translation: CASSPSGVNGNTIYF.

This clone was detected only a few times. The chain uses TRBV27 and TRBJ1-1, with D unresolved. The CDR3 covers 11 residues. The V gene's germline CDR1 is MNHEY and CDR2 SMNVEV (reference sequence). The V end lost 4 bases, the J end lost 8 bases, and 8 bases lay between the germline ends. The CDR3 protein is CASSSTREAFF. CDR3 nucleotide sequence: TGTGCCAGCAGTTCGACCAGGGAAGCTTTCTTT.

V and J are TRBV5-7 and TRBJ2-3; D may be TRBD1 or TRBD2 (5 bases each). TRBV5-7 is classed as an ORF, of uncertain function. The CDR3 runs 19 residues. V shed 0 bases and J shed 0 bases, with 20 bases lying between them. CDR3 sequence reads: CASSLARASRAYSTDTQYF. The DNA for the CDR3 is TGTGCCAGCAGCTTGGCCAGGGCTAGCCGAGCGTATAGCACAGATACGCAGTATTTT.

This clone was counted a few times. The chain carries TRBV6-1 and TRBJ2-7; 10 bases agree with TRBD1. The CDR3 contains 15 residues. V shed 4 bases and J 3 bases; nucleotides not matched to a gene: 6. The germline V gene has CDR1 MNHNS and CDR2 SASEGT. CDR3 DNA sequence: TGTGCCAGCAGTGTTAGGACAGGGGGGGACTACGAGCAGTACTTC. This encodes CASSVRTGGDYEQYF.

This clone was picked up one time. One end of the junction is discordant with germline, which a read error may explain. This chain joins TRBV19 and TRBJ2-1, with 8 bases aligning to TRBD1. This CDR3 comprises 12 residues. Germline assignment: CDR1 LNHDA and CDR2 SQIVND (reference sequence). The CDR3 here is CASSVDRGRQFF. The CDR3 DNA follows: TGTGCCAGTAGTGTAGACAGGGGAAGGCAGTTCTTC.

This chain connects TRBV7-7 to TRBJ1-3; possibly TRBD1 for D (5 bases). Germline V gives CDR1 SSHAT, CDR2 FNYEAQ (reference sequence). The CDR3 covers 14 residues. Trimming removed 2 bases from V and 9 bases from J, with 14 bases in between. CDR3 region: CASSLTGLESTIYF. Here the CDR3 DNA reads TGTGCCAGCAGCTTAACAGGTCTCGAGAGCACCATATATTTT.

This clone was seen a single time. The chain is built from TRBV7-3 and TRBJ2-5; 10 bases fit TRBD2. J was trimmed by 0 bases and V by 5 bases; bases with no gene match: 12. Germline CDR1 SGHTA, CDR2 FQGTGA. The CDR3 is 18 amino acids. In DNA form, the CDR3 reads TGTGCCAGCAGCCCACGAGGCGCGGGACTAGCGAACCAAGAGACCCAGTACTTC. Translation gives CASSPRGAGLANQETQYF.

The chain is built from TRBV18 and TRBJ2-3; TRBD1 might be the D (6 bases). The CDR3 loop spans 16 amino acids. V dropped 6 bases and J dropped 1 base, with 17 bases sitting between them. Looked up from germline, CDR1 is KGHSH and CDR2 is LQKENI. The DNA of the CDR3 is TGTGCCAGCTCCCGATTTGACAGGCGCCGCACAGATACGCAGTATTTT. Translating gives CASSRFDRRRTDTQYF.

This chain joins TRBV5-1 and TRBJ2-1; 9 bases are a match to TRBD2. The CDR3 has 13 amino acids. V was pared by 7 bases and J by 7 bases, with 6 bases of the junction left unmatched. CDR1 is SGHRS and CDR2 is YFSETQ in the germline V gene. In DNA, the CDR3 is TGCGCCAGCTTTAGCGGGAGTACGAATGAGCAGTTCTTC. Encoded protein: CASFSGSTNEQFF.

The V call is TRBV19, the J call TRBJ1-5, with 10 nucleotides matching TRBD1. This CDR3 spans 16 amino acids. CDR1 LNHDA and CDR2 SQIVND come from the germline V gene (reference sequence). The V and J ends lost 3 bases and 6 bases, in that order; junction bases with no gene match: 8. CDR3 coding DNA: TGTGCCAGTAGTATTCGACGGGACAGGGGTCGTCAGCCCCAGCATTTT. Translated: CASSIRRDRGRQPQHF.

The chain employs TRBV5-1 and TRBJ2-7, with no clear D. The CDR3 is 12 residues long. CDR1 is SGHRS and CDR2 is YFSETQ in the germline V gene. V lost 4 bases to trimming and J lost 3 bases, with 8 bases between them. The CDR3 region has the DNA TGCGCCAGCAGCGCCTCCATCTACGAGCAGTACTTC. It codes for CASSASIYEQYF.

This clone has just a few counts. The rearrangement joins TRBV27 to TRBJ2-7; no definite D call. CDR1 is MNHEY, CDR2 SMNVEV, per germline (reference sequence). V was shortened by 10 bases and J by 4 bases, with 8 bases between the two germline ends. This CDR3 is built from 10 residues. The CDR3 reads CATRPYEQYF. In nucleotides, the CDR3 is TGTGCCACCCGCCCGTACGAGCAGTACTTC.

In this sample, this clone turned up once. J is TRBJ1-4 and V is TRBV7-9; perhaps TRBD1 as D (6 bases). The V end lost 5 bases, the J end lost 4 bases, and 14 bases lay between the germline ends. The CDR3 sequence is 15 residues long. The germline V gene has CDR1 SEHNR and CDR2 FQNEAQ (reference sequence). Here the CDR3 reads CASSPPLQGNEKLFF. CDR3 nucleotides: TGTGCCAGCAGCCCCCCCCTACAGGGTAATGAAAAACTGTTTTTT.

This clone was seen more than once but under ten times. J is TRBJ2-2 and V is TRBV5-6; 9 nucleotides line up with TRBD1. Trimming took 2 bases from V and 3 from J; bases not matched to a gene: 2. The CDR3 sequence is 15 residues long. Germline assignment: CDR1 SGHDT and CDR2 YYEEEE. The CDR3 DNA is TGTGCCAGCAGCTTCGGGGACAGGGACACCGGGGAGCTGTTTTTT. Its protein is CASSFGDRDTGELFF. The complete variable domain, with remaining parts taken from reference TRBV5-6 and TRBJ2-2, reads DAGVTQSPTHLIKTRGQQVTLRCSPKSGHDTVSWYQQALGQGPQFIFQYYEEEERQRGNFPDRFSGHQFPNYSSELNVNALLLGDSALYLCASSFGDRDTGELFFGEGSRLTVL.

On this clone itself: The same CDR3 can be traced to other DNA sequences in this sample. The rearrangement links TRBV4-3 to TRBJ2-3; D call uncertain. Germline loops: CDR1 LGHNA, CDR2 YSLEER. Deletions cut 4 bases from V and 3 bases from J, with 8 bases between. The CDR3 has 13 residues. The DNA for the CDR3 is TGCGCCAGCAGCCTGCTGGGAACAGATACGCAGTATTTT. Protein product: CASSLLGTDTQYF.

The chain is built from TRBV5-4 and TRBJ2-3; 12 bases fit TRBD2. The CDR3 spans 16 residues. V lost 2 bases to trimming and J lost 2 bases; unmatched junction nucleotides: 3. Germline V gene data show CDR1 as SGHNT and CDR2 as YYREEE (reference sequence). The CDR3 reads CASSFGTSGFTDTQYF. As DNA, the CDR3 is TGTGCCAGCAGCTTCGGGACTAGCGGGTTCACAGATACGCAGTATTTT.

The chain links TRBV2 to TRBJ1-1; no clear D. The V gene lost 1 base and the J gene lost 3 bases, with 6 bases spanning the gap. Germline-derived CDR1 and CDR2 are SNHLY and FYNNEI. The CDR3 length is 13 residues. This CDR3 is CASSEERDTEAFF. In DNA, the CDR3 is TGTGCCAGCAGTGAAGAGAGGGACACTGAAGCTTTCTTT.

This clone occurred once. The J gene is TRBJ1-1, the V gene TRBV18, with 7 bases matching TRBD1. Germline loops: CDR1 KGHSH, CDR2 LQKENI. The trim removed 2 bases at V and 3 bases at J, leaving 9 bases unmatched. This CDR3 has 16 residues. CDR3 sequence: CASSPSNPGTDTEAFF. DNA for the CDR3: TGTGCCAGCTCACCATCAAACCCAGGGACAGACACTGAAGCTTTCTTT.

The chain combines TRBV7-8 with TRBJ1-1; possible D gene TRBD1, 5 bases. V shed 0 bases and J shed 2 bases, with 13 bases lying between them. Germline V gene sequence: CDR1 SGHVS, CDR2 FQNEAQ. The CDR3 runs to 16 residues. The CDR3 nucleotides read TGTGCCAGCAGCTTAGCGGAGGGACGGAAAAACACTGAAGCTTTCTTT. Its translation is CASSLAEGRKNTEAFF.

The chain is built from TRBV10-3 and TRBJ2-7, with 8 nucleotides matching TRBD1. The germline V gene has CDR1 ENHRY and CDR2 SYGVKD. This CDR3 has 16 residues. V trimming: 0 bases; J trimming: 0 bases; junction bases outside the gene matches: 4. DNA of the CDR3: TGTGCCATCAGTGAGTCATGGACAGGGAGCTCCTACGAGCAGTACTTC. Translating gives CAISESWTGSSYEQYF.

This clone appeared once. The chain uses TRBV11-2 and TRBJ2-3, with TRBD2 matching 13 bases. The germline gives CDR1 SGHAT, CDR2 FQNNGV. There are 18 residues in the CDR3. V dropped 2 bases and J dropped 2; count of bases not matched to a gene: 7. The CDR3 nucleotides are TGTGCCAGCAGCTTACTCCCACTAGCGGGAGGGTACACAGATACGCAGTATTTT. This translates into CASSLLPLAGGYTDTQYF. The variable domain in full, with the rest retrieved from reference TRBV11-2 and TRBJ2-3, is EAGVAQSPRYKIIEKRQSVAFWCNPISGHATLYWYQQILGQGPKLLIQFQNNGVVDDSQLPKDRFSAERLKGVDSTLKIQPAKLEDSAVYLCASSLLPLAGGYTDTQYFGPGTRLTVL.